A single sample is the source of the 29 T cell receptor beta chains below, sequenced in a study of cytomegalovirus exposure and HLA in healthy donors. Sequenced by immunoSEQ multiplex PCR; TCRdb stores in-frame clones only, minus some. The table has approximately 82,000 clones, roughly 94% seen once. Sequences were obtained from PBMCs. The receptors stem from a woman aged 18 to 35 in good health and CMV-seronegative.

This rearrangement joins TRBV7-2 to TRBJ1-6; the D gene is possibly TRBD1 (6 bases). The CDR3 contains 16 residues. V was pared by 5 bases and J by 7 bases, with 18 bases between. CDR1 SGHTA and CDR2 FQGNSA come from the germline V gene. CDR3 sequence reads: CASSPVSGTLNSPLHF. CDR3 bases: TGTGCCAGCAGCCCGGTCTCCGGGACACTAAATTCACCCCTCCACTTT.

V usage is TRBV4-1 and J usage is TRBJ2-5; 7 bases map to TRBD1. CDR1 is MGHRA, CDR2 YSYEKL, per germline. V gave up 1 base and J gave up 5 bases; unmatched junction bases: 16. The CDR3 totals 18 residues. CDR3 nucleotides: TGCGCCAGCAGCCAAGCACCCCTCGGGACAGTCCTTCGGGAGACCCAGTACTTC. It codes for CASSQAPLGTVLRETQYF.

V and J are TRBV5-1 and TRBJ2-3; 9 nucleotides align to TRBD1. The trim removed 2 bases at V and 3 bases at J, leaving 13 bases unmatched. Germline V gene lookup returns CDR1 SGHRS and CDR2 YFSETQ. This CDR3 spans 18 amino acids. The CDR3 DNA sequence: TGCGCCAGCAGCTTCTCGGGACAGGGAGTCGGGCGGACAGATACGCAGTATTTT. This gives the protein CASSFSGQGVGRTDTQYF.

J is TRBJ2-3 and V is TRBV2; 7 bases are shared with TRBD2. This CDR3 region has 16 residues. The V gene end was trimmed by 8 bases and the J gene end by 3 bases; junction bases not matched to a gene: 14. From germline, CDR1 is SNHLY and CDR2 FYNNEI. The CDR3 sequence is CASGLPPGGATDTQYF. The CDR3 region has the DNA TGTGCCAGCGGCCTCCCCCCGGGAGGAGCTACAGATACGCAGTATTTT.

The gene calls are TRBV7-2 and TRBJ2-5; 10 bases are a match to TRBD2. Germline V gene sequence: CDR1 SGHTA, CDR2 FQGNSA. The junction had 5 bases not matched to a gene; V was cut back by 3 bases and J by 4 bases. The length of the CDR3 is 15 residues. The CDR3 region is CASSFRSGGVETQYF. The DNA for the CDR3 is TGTGCCAGCAGCTTCAGAAGCGGGGGGGTAGAGACCCAGTACTTC.

The V call is TRBV5-1, the J call TRBJ1-3; a possible D gene is TRBD1 (6 bases). Germline-derived CDR1 and CDR2 are SGHRS and YFSETQ. This CDR3 has 17 residues. The ends were cut back, 0 bases at V and 1 base at J, with 14 bases in the middle. CDR3 bases: TGCGCCAGCAGCTTGGAACCCAGGGGAGCGTCTGGAAACACCATATATTTT. Protein product: CASSLEPRGASGNTIYF.

The chain combines TRBV7-2 with TRBJ2-6; D is possibly TRBD1 (5 bases). The V end lost 4 bases, the J end lost 0 bases, and 13 bases lay between the germline ends. Germline V gene sequence: CDR1 SGHTA, CDR2 FQGNSA. This CDR3 is 17 amino acids long. The CDR3 loop reads CASSWQGAVSGANVLTF. CDR3 DNA sequence: TGTGCCAGCAGCTGGCAAGGGGCGGTCTCTGGGGCCAACGTCCTGACTTTC.

The table lists this clone with a count of one. This chain connects TRBV2 to TRBJ2-5; TRBD1 matches 7 bases. The germline V gene has CDR1 SNHLY and CDR2 FYNNEI. V shed 5 bases and J 1 base; nucleotides not matched to a gene: 7. The CDR3 has 15 residues. This CDR3 reads CASSPRTGGQETQYF. The DNA for the CDR3 is TGTGCCAGCAGTCCTAGGACAGGAGGCCAAGAGACCCAGTACTTC.

This clone was found once. V is TRBV28 and J is TRBJ2-7; the match to TRBD2 covers 12 bases. The V gene's germline CDR1 is MDHEN and CDR2 SYDVKM. Unmatched junction bases numbered 8, after V lost 5 bases and J lost 6 bases. The CDR3 sequence is 15 residues long. The CDR3 region is CASSPQTSGSREQYF. CDR3 nucleotides: TGTGCCAGCAGTCCCCAGACTAGCGGGAGTCGCGAGCAGTACTTC. Full variable domain (missing parts from reference TRBV28 and TRBJ2-7): DVKVTQSSRYLVKRTGEKVFLECVQDMDHENMFWYRQDPGLGLRLIYFSYDVKMKEKGDIPEGYSVSREKKERFSLILESASTNQTSMYLCASSPQTSGSREQYFGPGTRLTVT.

The gene calls are TRBV5-1 and TRBJ2-3; TRBD1 is a possible D gene (6 bases). CDR1 SGHRS and CDR2 YFSETQ come from the germline V gene. Trimming shortened V by 3 bases and J by 3 bases, and 14 bases separated the two germline ends. The CDR3 is made up of 15 amino acids. CDR3 residues: CASSSTRGGTDTQYF. CDR3 bases: TGCGCCAGCAGCTCCACTCGAGGGGGTACAGATACGCAGTATTTT.

The chain links TRBV19 to TRBJ1-1; the match to TRBD1 covers 10 bases. CDR3 size: 16 residues. Germline V gives CDR1 LNHDA, CDR2 SQIVND (reference sequence). J was trimmed by 3 bases and V by 5 bases; bases with no gene match: 9. The CDR3, as DNA: TGTGCCAGTAGTCCAGGGACAGGGGCTTGGGACACTGAAGCTTTCTTT. This codes for CASSPGTGAWDTEAFF.

This clone was seen only once. The V call is TRBV10-3, the J call TRBJ2-5; 10 bases are shared with TRBD2. Germline CDR1 and CDR2: ENHRY and SYGVKD. V shed 7 bases, J shed 2 bases, and the junction held 1 base outside the gene matches. The CDR3 totals 13 residues. The CDR3 DNA is TGTGCCATCAAACTAGCGGGACAAGAGACCCAGTACTTC. Amino acid sequence: CAIKLAGQETQYF.

The sample holds one count of this clone. V usage is TRBV6-4 and J usage is TRBJ1-1, with TRBD1 matching over 9 bases. CDR1 is MRHNA, CDR2 SNTAGT, per germline. Losses at the gene ends were 3 bases for V and 10 bases for J; bases not matched to a gene: 3. This CDR3 is built from 12 residues. The CDR3 is CASSDRTGVAFF. The CDR3 nucleotides read TGTGCCAGCAGTGATAGGACAGGGGTAGCTTTCTTT.

The rearrangement uses TRBV7-2 and TRBJ1-5, with no clear D. The V gene's germline CDR1 is SGHTA and CDR2 FQGNSA. The V gene lost 5 bases and the J gene lost 7 bases, with 12 bases spanning the gap. CDR3 length: 13 amino acids. As DNA, the CDR3 is TGTGCCAGCAGCCCCGATCCGGGACAGCCCCAGCATTTT. As protein: CASSPDPGQPQHF.

The chain joins TRBV13 to TRBJ2-7, with 9 positions matching TRBD1. The CDR3 extends over 14 amino acids. V dropped 5 bases and J dropped 4; count of bases not matched to a gene: 6. Germline V CDR1 and CDR2: PRHDT, FYEKMQ (reference sequence). CDR3 in amino acids: CASSEDRGVYEQYF. The CDR3 region has the DNA TGTGCCAGCAGCGAGGACAGGGGAGTGTACGAGCAGTACTTC.

The rearrangement joins TRBV7-6 to TRBJ2-1; 12 bases map to TRBD2. The CDR3 contains 14 residues. Germline V gene lookup returns CDR1 SGHVS and CDR2 FNYEAQ. V shed 5 bases, J shed 8 bases, and the junction held 4 bases outside the gene matches. The CDR3 protein is CASSRLAGDYEQFF. CDR3 nucleotide sequence: TGTGCCAGCAGCAGACTAGCGGGAGACTATGAGCAGTTCTTC.

The chain combines TRBV9 with TRBJ2-5, with 8 bases fitting TRBD2. The trim removed 4 bases at V and 5 bases at J, leaving 13 bases unmatched. CDR3 length equals 16 residues. The germline CDR1 and CDR2 sequences are SGDLS and YYNGEE. The CDR3 coding sequence is TGTGCCAGCAGCACTACTAGCGGAAATGGCGTGGAGACCCAGTACTTC. Translating it yields CASSTTSGNGVETQYF.

This chain joins TRBV27 and TRBJ2-7, with D perhaps matching TRBD2 (5 bases). Germline assignment: CDR1 MNHEY and CDR2 SMNVEV (reference sequence). CDR3 length: 14 amino acids. Between the trimmed V and J ends, which lost 5 bases and 1 base, there was a span of 12 bases. CDR3 region: CASSPQLGSYEQYF. In DNA form, the CDR3 reads TGTGCCAGCAGTCCACAACTAGGGTCCTACGAGCAGTACTTC.

The chain is built from TRBV5-1 and TRBJ2-1, with unresolved D. V gave up 4 bases and J gave up 4 bases, with 12 bases separating them. Germline V gene sequence: CDR1 SGHRS, CDR2 YFSETQ. CDR3 length: 14 residues. The CDR3 spells CASSPPSPYNEQFF. As DNA, the CDR3 is TGCGCCAGCAGCCCGCCGAGTCCTTACAATGAGCAGTTCTTC. Full variable domain (outside the CDR3, taken from reference TRBV5-1 and TRBJ2-1): KAGVTQTPRYLIKTRGQQVTLSCSPISGHRSVSWYQQTPGQGLQFLFEYFSETQRNKGNFPGRFSGRQFSNSRSEMNVSTLELGDSALYLCASSPPSPYNEQFFGPGTRLTVL.

V and J are TRBV6-5 and TRBJ1-5, with a weak D call TRBD1 (5 bases). V was trimmed by 6 bases and J by 2 bases, leaving 14 bases between them. Germline V gives CDR1 MNHEY, CDR2 SVGAGI. The CDR3 extends over 15 amino acids. CDR3 protein: CASSRTPVGNQPQHF. The CDR3 DNA is TGTGCCAGCAGCAGGACACCCGTCGGCAATCAGCCCCAGCATTTT.

This chain connects TRBV9 to TRBJ1-3, with 9 bases fitting TRBD1. V lost 1 base, J lost 4 bases, and 9 bases stayed unmatched. The CDR3 has 17 amino acids. The germline V gene encodes CDR1 SGDLS and CDR2 YYNGEE. The CDR3 region has the DNA TGTGCCAGCAGCGTACTTAGCGACAGGGGGAAGGGAAACACCATATATTTT. Its translation is CASSVLSDRGKGNTIYF. The complete variable domain, with remaining parts taken from reference TRBV9 and TRBJ1-3, reads DSGVTQTPKHLITATGQRVTLRCSPRSGDLSVYWYQQSLDQGLQFLIQYYNGEERAKGNILERFSAQQFPDLHSELNLSSLELGDSALYFCASSVLSDRGKGNTIYFGEGSWLTVV.

The chain couples TRBV7-8 to TRBJ2-1; TRBD2 matches 14 bases. Per the germline V gene, CDR1 is SGHVS and CDR2 is FQNEAQ. CDR3 length: 17 amino acids. V was pared by 6 bases and J by 8 bases, with 12 bases of the junction left unmatched. The CDR3 loop is CASRPLLGLAGGYEQFF. CDR3 nucleotide sequence: TGTGCCAGCAGACCTCTCCTTGGACTAGCGGGGGGCTATGAGCAGTTCTTC.

The chain joins TRBV6-6 to TRBJ2-1; D is possibly TRBD1 (6 bases). This CDR3 has 15 amino acids. Trimming took 4 bases from V and 4 from J, leaving 14 bases between them. Germline lookup yields CDR1 MNHNY and CDR2 SVGAGI (reference sequence). CDR3 sequence (DNA): TGTGCCAGCAGTTCCGGGACACTCACGTACAATGAGCAGTTCTTC. Its translation is CASSSGTLTYNEQFF.

In this sample, this clone turned up once. This chain joins TRBV5-1 and TRBJ2-1; 7 bases match TRBD2. Germline V gene lookup returns CDR1 SGHRS and CDR2 YFSETQ. This CDR3 spans 15 amino acids. The V segment lost 1 base and the J segment 8 bases; nucleotides outside the gene matches: 9. The CDR3 region is CASSLRTSAGDEQFF. The DNA of the CDR3 is TGCGCCAGCAGCTTGCGGACTAGTGCCGGCGATGAGCAGTTCTTC.

The chain couples TRBV2 to TRBJ2-3; TRBD1 agrees at 8 bases. The germline CDR1 and CDR2 sequences are SNHLY and FYNNEI. J gave up 12 bases and V 8 bases, and 7 bases lay outside the gene matches. The CDR3 runs to 11 residues. CDR3 loop: CASRRDRLQYF. The CDR3 DNA follows: TGTGCCAGCCGCCGGGACAGGCTTCAGTATTTT.

The rearrangement uses TRBV5-4 and TRBJ2-3, with D perhaps TRBD2 (6 bases). The CDR3 has 15 amino acids. CDR1 is SGHNT and CDR2 is YYREEE in the germline V gene (reference sequence). Between the trimmed V and J ends, which lost 1 base and 0 bases, there was a span of 9 bases. The CDR3 loop reads CASSLRLVSTDTQYF. The CDR3, as DNA: TGTGCCAGCAGCTTGAGACTAGTTAGCACAGATACGCAGTATTTT. Variable domain in full (rest from reference TRBV5-4 and TRBJ2-3): ETGVTQSPTHLIKTRGQQVTLRCSSQSGHNTVSWYQQALGQGPQFIFQYYREEENGRGNFPPRFSGLQFPNYSSELNVNALELDDSALYLCASSLRLVSTDTQYFGPGTRLTVL.

The chain couples TRBV27 to TRBJ2-7; TRBD2 aligns across 7 bases. Unmatched junction bases numbered 8, after V lost 6 bases and J lost 3 bases. Germline V lookup: CDR1 MNHEY, CDR2 SMNVEV (reference sequence). This CDR3 is built from 14 residues. The CDR3: CASRGGTSGYEQYF. The CDR3 DNA reads as TGTGCCAGCAGGGGGGGGACGTCTGGCTACGAGCAGTACTTC.

The chain links TRBV28 to TRBJ2-5; 8 nucleotides line up with TRBD2. V was clipped by 7 bases and J by 2 bases; unmatched bases: 9. Germline loops: CDR1 MDHEN, CDR2 SYDVKM. CDR3 size: 15 residues. Here the CDR3 reads CASTWAREGQETQYF. The DNA for the CDR3 is TGTGCCAGCACCTGGGCCCGGGAGGGGCAAGAGACCCAGTACTTC. The entire variable domain, with the rest obtained from reference TRBV28 and TRBJ2-5, is as follows: DVKVTQSSRYLVKRTGEKVFLECVQDMDHENMFWYRQDPGLGLRLIYFSYDVKMKEKGDIPEGYSVSREKKERFSLILESASTNQTSMYLCASTWAREGQETQYFGPGTRLLVL.

The chain links TRBV27 to TRBJ2-3; 12 bases are a match to TRBD2. The CDR3 is made up of 16 amino acids. Germline CDR1 is MNHEY and CDR2 is SMNVEV (reference sequence). V gave up 5 bases and J gave up 6 bases; unmatched junction bases: 9. The CDR3 sequence: CASSQPSGGASDTQYF. In nucleotides, the CDR3 is TGTGCCAGCAGTCAGCCTAGCGGGGGGGCTTCTGATACGCAGTATTTT.